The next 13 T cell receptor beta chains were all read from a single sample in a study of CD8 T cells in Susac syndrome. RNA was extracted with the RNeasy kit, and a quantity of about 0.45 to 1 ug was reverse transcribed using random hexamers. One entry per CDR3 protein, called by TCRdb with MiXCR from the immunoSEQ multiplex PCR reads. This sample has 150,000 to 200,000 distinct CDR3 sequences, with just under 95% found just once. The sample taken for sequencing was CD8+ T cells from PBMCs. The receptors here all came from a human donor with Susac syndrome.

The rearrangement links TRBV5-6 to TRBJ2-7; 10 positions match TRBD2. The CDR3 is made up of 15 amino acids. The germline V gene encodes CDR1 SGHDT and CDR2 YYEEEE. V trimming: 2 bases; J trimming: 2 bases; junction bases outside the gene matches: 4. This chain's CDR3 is CASSFWTSGPYEQYF. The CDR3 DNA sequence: TGTGCCAGCAGCTTTTGGACTAGCGGCCCCTACGAGCAGTACTTC.

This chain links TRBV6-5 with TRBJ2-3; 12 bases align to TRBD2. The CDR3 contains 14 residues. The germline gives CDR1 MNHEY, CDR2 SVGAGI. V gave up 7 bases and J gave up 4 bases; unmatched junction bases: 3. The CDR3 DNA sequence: TGTGCCAGCACCGGACTAGCGGGGCCAGATACGCAGTATTTT. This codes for CASTGLAGPDTQYF.

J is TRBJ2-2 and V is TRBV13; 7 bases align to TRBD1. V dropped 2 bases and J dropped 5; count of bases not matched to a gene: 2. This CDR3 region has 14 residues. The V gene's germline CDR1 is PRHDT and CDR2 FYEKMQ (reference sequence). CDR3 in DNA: TGTGCCAGCAGCTTATTACAGGGGACCGGGGAGCTGTTTTTT. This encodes CASSLLQGTGELFF.

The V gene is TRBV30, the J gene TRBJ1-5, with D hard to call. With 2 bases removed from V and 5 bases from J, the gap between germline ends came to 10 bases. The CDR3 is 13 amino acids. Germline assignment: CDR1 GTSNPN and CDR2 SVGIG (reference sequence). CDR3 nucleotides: TGTGCCTGGAGTCCCCTCTTGGATCAGCCCCAGCATTTT. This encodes CAWSPLLDQPQHF.

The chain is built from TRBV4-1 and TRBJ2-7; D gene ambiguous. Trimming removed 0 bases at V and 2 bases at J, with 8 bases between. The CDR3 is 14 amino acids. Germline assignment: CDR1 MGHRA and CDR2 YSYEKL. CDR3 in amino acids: CASSQEPSAYEQYF. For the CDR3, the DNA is TGCGCCAGCAGCCAAGAGCCCAGTGCCTACGAGCAGTACTTC.

CDR3 bases: TGCAGCGCAGGCGGGGGGGCCTGGGAGACCCAGTACTTC. Translation gives CSAGGGAWETQYF. The V gene is TRBV29-1, the J gene TRBJ2-5, with TRBD2 identical over 9 bases. Germline V gene data show CDR1 as SQVTM and CDR2 as ANQGSEA. This CDR3 has 13 amino acids. V shed 7 bases, J shed 5 bases, and the junction held 8 bases outside the gene matches.

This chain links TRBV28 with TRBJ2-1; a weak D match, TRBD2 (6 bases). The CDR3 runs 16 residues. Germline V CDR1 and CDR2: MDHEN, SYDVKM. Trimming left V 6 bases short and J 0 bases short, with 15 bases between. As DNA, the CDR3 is TGTGCCAGCAGCACACTTCGGGAGAGCTCCTACAATGAGCAGTTCTTC. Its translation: CASSTLRESSYNEQFF.

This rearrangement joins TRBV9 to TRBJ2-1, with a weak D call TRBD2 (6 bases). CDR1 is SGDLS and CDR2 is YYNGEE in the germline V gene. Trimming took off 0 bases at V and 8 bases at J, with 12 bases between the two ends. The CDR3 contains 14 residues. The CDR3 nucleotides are TGTGCCAGCAGCGTAGGTACTAGCAACGATGAGCAGTTCTTC. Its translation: CASSVGTSNDEQFF.

The CDR3 nucleotides are TGTGCCACCAGCAGAGATAGACAGGGAGGGCATCAGCCCCAGCATTTT. This gives the protein CATSRDRQGGHQPQHF. The chain combines TRBV15 with TRBJ1-5; 7 bases match TRBD1. CDR1 and CDR2 (germline): LNHNV, YYDKDF (reference sequence). The V and J ends lost 0 bases and 5 bases, in that order; junction bases with no gene match: 7. CDR3 length: 16 residues.

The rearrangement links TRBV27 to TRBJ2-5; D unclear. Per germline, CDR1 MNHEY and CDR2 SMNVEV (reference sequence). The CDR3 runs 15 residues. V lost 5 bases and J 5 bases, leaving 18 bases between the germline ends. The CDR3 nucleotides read TGTGCCAGCAGTCCTAGTGGGCTCCCCCTGGAGACCCAGTACTTC. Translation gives CASSPSGLPLETQYF.

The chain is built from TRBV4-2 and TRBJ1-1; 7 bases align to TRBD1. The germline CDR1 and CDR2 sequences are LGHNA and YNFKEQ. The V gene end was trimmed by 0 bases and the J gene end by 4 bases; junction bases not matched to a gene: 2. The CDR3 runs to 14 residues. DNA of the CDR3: TGTGCCAGCAGCCAAGATGGGACAGTCACTGAAGCTTTCTTT. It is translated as CASSQDGTVTEAFF.

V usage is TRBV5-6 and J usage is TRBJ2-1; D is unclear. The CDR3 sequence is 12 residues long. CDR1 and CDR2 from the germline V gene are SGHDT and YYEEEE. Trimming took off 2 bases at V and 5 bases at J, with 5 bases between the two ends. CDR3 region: CASSFGNNEQFF. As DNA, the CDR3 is TGTGCCAGCAGCTTCGGTAACAATGAGCAGTTCTTC.

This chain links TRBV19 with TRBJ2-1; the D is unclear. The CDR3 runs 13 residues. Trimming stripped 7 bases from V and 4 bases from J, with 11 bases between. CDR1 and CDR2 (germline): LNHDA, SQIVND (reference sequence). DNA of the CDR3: TGTGCCAGTAAACACGTTCTGTACAATGAGCAGTTCTTC. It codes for CASKHVLYNEQFF.